The T cell receptor beta chain described here comes from a study of blood T cell repertoires in COVID-19. Background on the study: Acute and convalescent COVID-19 samples came from the United States, Italy and Spain. Sources were T cells, B-cell-depleted T cells, or PBMCs; the material itself was cDNA or gDNA.

This clone occurred once. Looked up from germline, CDR1 is SGHRS and CDR2 is YFSETQ. This CDR3 spans 15 amino acids. Trimming cost V 0 bases and J 8 bases; bases outside gene matches: 10. Study processing details: Amplification of reference gene primers was used by the study to estimate nucleated cell counts. This table comes from immunoSEQ multiplex PCR, and its TCRdb copy is limited to in-frame clones, with some not included. V, J and clone size derive from that table, while D and trimming were established from the DNA sequence. The table has fewer than 250,000 clones, approximately 87% seen once. Sample: peripheral blood. The genes are TRBV5-1 and TRBJ1-2; 7 bases line up with TRBD1. This clonotype was obtained from a woman in her 70s with acute or convalescent COVID-19. In DNA, the CDR3 is TGCGCCAGCAGCTTGGCCCAGTCCACAGGGGAGGGCTACACCTTC. Its protein product is CASSLAQSTGEGYTF.